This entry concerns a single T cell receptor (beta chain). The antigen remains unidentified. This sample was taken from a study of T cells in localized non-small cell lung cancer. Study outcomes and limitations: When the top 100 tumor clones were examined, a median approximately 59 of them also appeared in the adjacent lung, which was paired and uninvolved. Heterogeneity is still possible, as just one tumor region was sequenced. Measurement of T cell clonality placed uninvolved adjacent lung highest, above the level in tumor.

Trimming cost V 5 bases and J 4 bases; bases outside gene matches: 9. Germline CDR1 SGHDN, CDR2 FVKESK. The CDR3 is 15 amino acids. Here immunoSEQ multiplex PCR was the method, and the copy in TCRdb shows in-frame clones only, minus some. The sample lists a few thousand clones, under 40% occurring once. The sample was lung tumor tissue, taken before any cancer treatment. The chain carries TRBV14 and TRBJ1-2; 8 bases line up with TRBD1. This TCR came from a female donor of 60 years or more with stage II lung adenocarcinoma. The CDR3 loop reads CASSGPGTGLYGYTF. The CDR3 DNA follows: TGTGCCAGCAGCGGCCCCGGGACAGGACTCTATGGCTACACCTTC. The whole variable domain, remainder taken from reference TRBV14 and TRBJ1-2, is EAGVTQFPSHSVIEKGQTVTLRCDPISGHDNLYWYRRVMGKEIKFLLHFVKESKQDESGMPNNRFLAERTGGTYSTLKVQPAELEDSGVYFCASSGPGTGLYGYTFGSGTRLTVV.